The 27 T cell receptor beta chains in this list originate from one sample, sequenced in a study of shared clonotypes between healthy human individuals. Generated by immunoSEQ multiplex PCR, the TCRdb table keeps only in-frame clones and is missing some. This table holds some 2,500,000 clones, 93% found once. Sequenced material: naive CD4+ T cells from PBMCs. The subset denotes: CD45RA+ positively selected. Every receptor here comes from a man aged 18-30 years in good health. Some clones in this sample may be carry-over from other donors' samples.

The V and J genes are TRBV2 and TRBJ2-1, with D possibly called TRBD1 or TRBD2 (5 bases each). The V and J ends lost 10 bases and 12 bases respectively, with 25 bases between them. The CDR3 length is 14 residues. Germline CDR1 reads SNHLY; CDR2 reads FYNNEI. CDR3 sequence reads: CATTVSGRSGAQFF. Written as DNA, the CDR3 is TGTGCCACCACCGTCAGCGGTCGATCCGGGGCGCAGTTCTTC.

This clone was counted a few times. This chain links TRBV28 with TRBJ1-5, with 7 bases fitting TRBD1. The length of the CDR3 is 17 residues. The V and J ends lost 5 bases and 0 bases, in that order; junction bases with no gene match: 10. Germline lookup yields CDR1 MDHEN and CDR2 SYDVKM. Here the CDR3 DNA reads TGTGCCAGCAGTCCCTGGGACAGTGATTATAGCAATCAGCCCCAGCATTTT. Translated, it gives CASSPWDSDYSNQPQHF.

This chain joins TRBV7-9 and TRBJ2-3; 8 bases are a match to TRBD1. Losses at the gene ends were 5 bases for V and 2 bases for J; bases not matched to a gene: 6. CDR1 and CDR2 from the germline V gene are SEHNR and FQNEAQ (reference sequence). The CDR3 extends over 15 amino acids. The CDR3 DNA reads TGTGCCAGCAGCCCGGGACAGGTCCCCACAGATACGCAGTATTTT. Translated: CASSPGQVPTDTQYF.

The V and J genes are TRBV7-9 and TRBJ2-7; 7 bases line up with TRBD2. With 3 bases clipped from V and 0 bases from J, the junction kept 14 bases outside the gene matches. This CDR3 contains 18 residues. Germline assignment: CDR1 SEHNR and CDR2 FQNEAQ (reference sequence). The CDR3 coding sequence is TGTGCCAGCAGCTTCGAAGTCTGGCTAGCGGACGGCTCCTACGAGCAGTACTTC. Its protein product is CASSFEVWLADGSYEQYF.

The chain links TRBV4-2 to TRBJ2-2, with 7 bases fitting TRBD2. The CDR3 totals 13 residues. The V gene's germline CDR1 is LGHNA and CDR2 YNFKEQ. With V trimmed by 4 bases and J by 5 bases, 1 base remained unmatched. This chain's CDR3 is CASSLLATGELFF. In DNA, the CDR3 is TGTGCCAGCAGCCTACTAGCGACCGGGGAGCTGTTTTTT.

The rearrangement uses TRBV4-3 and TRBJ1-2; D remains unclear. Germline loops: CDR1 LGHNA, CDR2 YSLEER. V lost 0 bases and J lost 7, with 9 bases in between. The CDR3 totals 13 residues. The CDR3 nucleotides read TGCGCCAGCAGCCAAGATCGCGGGCGTGGCTACACCTTC. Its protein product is CASSQDRGRGYTF.

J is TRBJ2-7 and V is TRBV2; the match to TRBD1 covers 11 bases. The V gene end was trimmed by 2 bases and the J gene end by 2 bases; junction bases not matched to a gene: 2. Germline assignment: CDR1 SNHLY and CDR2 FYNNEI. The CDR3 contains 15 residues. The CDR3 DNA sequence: TGTGCCAGCAGTGAATTGGGACAGGGGGCCTACGAGCAGTACTTC. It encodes CASSELGQGAYEQYF.

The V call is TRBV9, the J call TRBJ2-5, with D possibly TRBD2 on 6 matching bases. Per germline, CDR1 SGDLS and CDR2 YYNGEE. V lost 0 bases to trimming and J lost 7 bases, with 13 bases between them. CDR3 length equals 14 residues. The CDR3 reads CASSVAQLASTQYF. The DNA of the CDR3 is TGTGCCAGCAGCGTAGCACAACTAGCTTCGACCCAGTACTTC.

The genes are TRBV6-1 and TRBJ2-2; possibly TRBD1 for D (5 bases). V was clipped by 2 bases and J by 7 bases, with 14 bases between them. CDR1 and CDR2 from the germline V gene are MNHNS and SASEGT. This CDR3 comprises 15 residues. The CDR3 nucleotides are TGTGCCAGCAGTGAATTTGGCAGGGTGATCGGGGAGCTGTTTTTT. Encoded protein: CASSEFGRVIGELFF.

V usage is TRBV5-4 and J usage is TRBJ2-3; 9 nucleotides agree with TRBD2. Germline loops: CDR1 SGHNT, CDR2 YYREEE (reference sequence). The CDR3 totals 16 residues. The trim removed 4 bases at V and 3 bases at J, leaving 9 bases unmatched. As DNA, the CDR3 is TGTGCCAGCAGCCCGGGCGGGCGGGAGGGAACAGATACGCAGTATTTT. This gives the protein CASSPGGREGTDTQYF.

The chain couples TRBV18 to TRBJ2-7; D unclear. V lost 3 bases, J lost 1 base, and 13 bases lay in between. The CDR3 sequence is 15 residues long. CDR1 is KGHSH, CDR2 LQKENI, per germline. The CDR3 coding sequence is TGTGCCAGCTCACCTTCAGAAAATCCTTCCTACGAGCAGTACTTC. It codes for CASSPSENPSYEQYF.

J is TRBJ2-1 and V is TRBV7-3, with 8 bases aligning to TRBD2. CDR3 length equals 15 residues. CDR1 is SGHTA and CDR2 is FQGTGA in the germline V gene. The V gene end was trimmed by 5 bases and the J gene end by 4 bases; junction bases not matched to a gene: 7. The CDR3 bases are TGTGCCAGCAGCCCCTGGACTAGCCAGTACAATGAGCAGTTCTTC. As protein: CASSPWTSQYNEQFF.

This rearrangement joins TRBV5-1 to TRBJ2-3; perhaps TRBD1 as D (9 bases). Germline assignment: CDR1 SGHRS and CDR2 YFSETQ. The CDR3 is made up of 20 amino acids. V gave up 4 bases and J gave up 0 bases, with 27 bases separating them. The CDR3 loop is CASSPNLGQGASGSTDTQYF. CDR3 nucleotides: TGCGCCAGCAGCCCGAATCTGGGACAGGGCGCTAGCGGGAGCACAGATACGCAGTATTTT.

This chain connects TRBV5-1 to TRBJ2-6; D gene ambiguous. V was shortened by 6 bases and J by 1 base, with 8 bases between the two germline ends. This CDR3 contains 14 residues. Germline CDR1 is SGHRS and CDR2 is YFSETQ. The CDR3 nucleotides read TGCGCCAGCACCCAGACGTCTGGGGCCAACGTCCTGACTTTC. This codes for CASTQTSGANVLTF.

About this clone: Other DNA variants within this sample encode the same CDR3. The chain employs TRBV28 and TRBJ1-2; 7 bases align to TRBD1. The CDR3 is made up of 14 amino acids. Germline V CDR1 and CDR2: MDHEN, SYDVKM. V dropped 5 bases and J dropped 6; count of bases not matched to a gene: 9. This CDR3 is CASSPRTGENGYTF. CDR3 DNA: TGTGCCAGCAGTCCGCGGACAGGAGAGAATGGCTACACCTTC.

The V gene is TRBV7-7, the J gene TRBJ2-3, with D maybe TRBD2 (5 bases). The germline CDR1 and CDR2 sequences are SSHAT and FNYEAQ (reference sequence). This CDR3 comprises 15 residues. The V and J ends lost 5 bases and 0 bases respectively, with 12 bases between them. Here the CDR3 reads CASSLGLPSTDTQYF. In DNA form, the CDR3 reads TGTGCCAGCAGCCTCGGACTCCCTAGCACAGATACGCAGTATTTT.

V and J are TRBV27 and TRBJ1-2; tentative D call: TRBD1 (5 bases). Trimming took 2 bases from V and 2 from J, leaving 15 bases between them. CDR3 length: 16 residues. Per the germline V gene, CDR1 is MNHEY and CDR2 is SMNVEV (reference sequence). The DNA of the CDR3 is TGTGCCAGCAGTTTAATTTGGCAGGGTGGGAACTATGGCTACACCTTC. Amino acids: CASSLIWQGGNYGYTF.

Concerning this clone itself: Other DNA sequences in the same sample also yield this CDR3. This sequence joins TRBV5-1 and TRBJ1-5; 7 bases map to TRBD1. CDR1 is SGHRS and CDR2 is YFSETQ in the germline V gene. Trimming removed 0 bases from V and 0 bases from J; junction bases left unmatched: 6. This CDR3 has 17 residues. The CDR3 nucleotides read TGCGCCAGCAGCTTGGGGCAGGGGGGAAATAGCAATCAGCCCCAGCATTTT. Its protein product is CASSLGQGGNSNQPQHF.

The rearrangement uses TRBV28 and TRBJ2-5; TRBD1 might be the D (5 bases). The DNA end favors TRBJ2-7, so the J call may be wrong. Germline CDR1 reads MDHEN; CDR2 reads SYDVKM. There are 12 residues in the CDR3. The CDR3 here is CASSSRVNEQYF. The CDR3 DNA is TGTGCCAGCAGTTCCAGGGTAAACGAGCAGTACTTC.

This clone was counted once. CDR3: CASSTAGARLDTEAFF. In nucleotides, the CDR3 is TGTGCCAGCAGTACCGCGGGGGCGCGGTTGGACACTGAAGCTTTCTTT. This chain joins TRBV28 and TRBJ1-1; D is possibly TRBD1 (6 bases). The germline V gene encodes CDR1 MDHEN and CDR2 SYDVKM. V lost 5 bases to trimming and J lost 3 bases, with 19 bases between them. This CDR3 is 16 amino acids long.

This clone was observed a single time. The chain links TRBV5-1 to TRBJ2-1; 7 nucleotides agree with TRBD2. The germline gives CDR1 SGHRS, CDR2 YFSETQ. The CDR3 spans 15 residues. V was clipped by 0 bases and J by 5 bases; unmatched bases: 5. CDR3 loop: CASSLGLADNNEQFF. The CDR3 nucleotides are TGCGCCAGCAGCTTGGGTCTAGCGGACAACAATGAGCAGTTCTTC.

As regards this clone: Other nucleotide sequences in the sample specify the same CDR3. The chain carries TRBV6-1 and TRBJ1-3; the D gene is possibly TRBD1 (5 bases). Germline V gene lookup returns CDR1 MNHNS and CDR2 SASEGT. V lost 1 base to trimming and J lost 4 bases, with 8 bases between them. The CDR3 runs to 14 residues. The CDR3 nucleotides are TGTGCCAGCAGTGAAGGAGGGGCCGGAAACACCATATATTTT. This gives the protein CASSEGGAGNTIYF.

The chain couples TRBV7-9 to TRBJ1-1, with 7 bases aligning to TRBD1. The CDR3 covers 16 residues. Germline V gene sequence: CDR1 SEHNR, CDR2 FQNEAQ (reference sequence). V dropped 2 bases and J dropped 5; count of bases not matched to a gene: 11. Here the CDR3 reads CASSLRATSRGTEAFF. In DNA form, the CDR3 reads TGTGCCAGCAGCTTACGGGCAACTAGCAGGGGGACTGAAGCTTTCTTT.

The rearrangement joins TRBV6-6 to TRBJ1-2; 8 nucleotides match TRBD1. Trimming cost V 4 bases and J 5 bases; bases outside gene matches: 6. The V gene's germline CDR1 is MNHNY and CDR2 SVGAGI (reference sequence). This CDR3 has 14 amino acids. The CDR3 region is CASSWTGRLYGYTF. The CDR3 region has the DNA TGTGCCAGCAGTTGGACAGGGCGCCTTTATGGCTACACCTTC.

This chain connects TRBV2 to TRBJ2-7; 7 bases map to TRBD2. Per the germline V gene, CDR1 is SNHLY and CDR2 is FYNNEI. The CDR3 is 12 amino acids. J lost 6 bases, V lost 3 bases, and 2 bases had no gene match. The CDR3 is CASSDSGGEQYF. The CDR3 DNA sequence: TGTGCCAGCAGTGACTCGGGGGGCGAGCAGTACTTC.

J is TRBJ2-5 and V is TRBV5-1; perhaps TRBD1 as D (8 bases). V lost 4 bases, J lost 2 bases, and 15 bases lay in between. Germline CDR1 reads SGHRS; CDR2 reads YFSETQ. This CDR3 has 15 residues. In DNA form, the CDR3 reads TGCGCCAGCAGCGCCCACAGGGGGGGACAAGAGACCCAGTACTTC. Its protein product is CASSAHRGGQETQYF.

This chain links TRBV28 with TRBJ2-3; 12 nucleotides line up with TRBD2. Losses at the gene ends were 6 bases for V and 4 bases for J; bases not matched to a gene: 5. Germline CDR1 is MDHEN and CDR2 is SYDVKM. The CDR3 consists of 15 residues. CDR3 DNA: TGTGCCAGCAGACTAGCGGGAGGAATCGCAGATACGCAGTATTTT. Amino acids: CASRLAGGIADTQYF.